This TCR beta chain appears in the sequencing data of a study of T cells in Graves' hyperthyroidism and ophthalmopathy (dated by TCRdb to about 2019). Context from the whole study: Peripheral blood was sampled at the time of initial diagnosis, prior to any treatment. A discovery cohort of about a hundred patients, roughly 40 with Graves' ophthalmopathy and roughly 59 with stable Graves' hyperthyroidism, was used to find distinguishing TCR V-J signatures. An independent validation cohort of under 20 hyperthyroidism patients and about 16 patients who later progressed to ophthalmopathy tested prospective prediction of ophthalmopathy. The roughly 99 discovery patients were divided at random into training and test sets in a 7:3 ratio. In several Graves' hyperthyroidism patients, the study also compared T-cell repertoires from thyroid tissue with T-cell repertoires from blood. Once sampling was done, hyperthyroidism patients were given methimazole at a starting dose of 30 mg daily, whereas ophthalmopathy patients were given high-dose intravenous methylprednisolone. The paper reports TCR Vbeta CDR3 sequencing of roughly 140 peripheral blood samples: fewer than 50 ophthalmopathy, roughly 80 hyperthyroidism and 17 progressor patients.

A patient counted as having stable Graves' hyperthyroidism if no progression to ophthalmopathy occurred over 18 months of follow-up. Hyperthyroidism patients were aged 18 to 65 years and newly diagnosed, with disease duration of less than 2 months. Exclusion was applied to patients with uncontrolled infections, other autoimmune diseases, pregnancy or lactation. Diagnoses relied on clinical symptoms, serum thyroxine and TRAb, thyroid ultrasound and orbital computed tomography. Ficoll-Paque density gradient centrifugation was used to isolate PBMCs from around 10 ml of fresh peripheral blood. Trizol reagent was used to extract total RNA, and RNA quality was then checked on an Agilent 2100 Bioanalyzer. From a lookup of the germline V gene, CDR1 and CDR2 are SGHAT and FQNNGV. V lost 5 bases and J lost 4 bases, and the count of bases not matched to a germline gene is 7. The CDR3 spans 16 residues, from the cysteine through the phenylalanine. The entry retains the CDR3 DNA only, 48 bases that are in frame from base 1.

This clonotype has a count of ten or more. There is no known antigen for this receptor. No per-base quality is available; no much larger clone lies one base away. Amplification of TCR beta CDR3 regions was carried out from RNA transcripts. The TCR CDR3 was subjected to a first round of RT-PCR using the HTBI primer set and the Qiagen OneStep RT-PCR kit. Libraries were constructed in a second round of multiplex PCR, after which size selection and purification were carried out. The libraries were sequenced on an Illumina HiSeq2000 using paired-end 100 bp reads. In the original analysis: SOAPnuke was used to process the raw data, with reads discarded if the reads contained adapters or uncalled bases, had a mean Phred below 15, or lacked an exact constant-primer or identifier match. COPE v1.2.5 was used to merge high-quality paired reads, and clonotypes were defined as unique nucleotide sequences. MiTCR v1.1 was used to align the clonotypes against IMGT TRBV, TRBD and TRBJ reference segments. Only V-J combinations with frequency above 0.0001, covering 99% to 99.2% of repertoires, were analysed. A TCS score was defined as the ratio of F50 (clonal expansion) to E x V (chaos), with BLOSUM62-based TCRdist applied between CDR3 peptides within each V-J. Welch's t-statistics and random forest reduced fewer than 550 V-J features to about 13, which were used in a naive Bayes classifier (R e1071). The public reads were quality trimmed at Q25 with fastp and then assembled into clones with MiXCR by TCRdb, keeping productive beta chains. Rows with a matching CDR3 protein are joined into one entry that keeps the most common DNA and genes. TCRdb, rather than the study authors, made the V and J calls. Present in this sample are about 690,000 distinct CDR3 sequences, 17% of which were seen just once. Around 15% of the sample is taken by the ten largest.

General conclusions and limits of the study: A model built on a 13 V-J signature distinguished ophthalmopathy from stable hyperthyroidism, reaching over 85% sensitivity and about 81% specificity in cross-validation and 80%/75% in testing. During validation, the model predicted progression to ophthalmopathy a median of roughly 7.1 months ahead of onset, with almost 71% sensitivity and roughly 75% specificity. Sample size was not statistically predetermined, and investigators were not blinded to group allocation. Blood samples also contained most of the expanded thyroid clonotypes (frequency above 0.001), which suggests that blood repertoires may reflect thyroid immune responses.

The sequenced sample was blood. This receptor chain uses TRBV11-2 and TRBJ2-1, and 11 junction bases match TRBD2. This TCR came from a man aged 50 to 60 with Graves' hyperthyroidism. CDR3 loop: CASSPYGTSGYNEQFF. The DNA is TGTGCCAGCAGCCCCTATGGGACTAGCGGTTACAATGAGCAGTTCTTC.